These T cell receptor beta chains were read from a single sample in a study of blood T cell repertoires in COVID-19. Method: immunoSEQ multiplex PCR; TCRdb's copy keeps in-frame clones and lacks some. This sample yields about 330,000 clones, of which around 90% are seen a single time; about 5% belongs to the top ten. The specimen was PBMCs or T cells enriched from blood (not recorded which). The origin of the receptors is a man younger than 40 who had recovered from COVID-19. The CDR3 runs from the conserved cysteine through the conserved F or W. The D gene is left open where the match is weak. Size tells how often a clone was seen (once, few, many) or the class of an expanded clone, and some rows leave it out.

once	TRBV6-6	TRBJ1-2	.	TGTGCCAGCAGTTACTCGACTTTGGGTACGGGCTATGGCTACACCTTC	CASSYSTLGTGYGYTF
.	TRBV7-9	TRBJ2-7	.	TGTGCCAGCAGCTTAGTGTCGGTCGAGCAGTACTTC	CASSLVSVEQYF
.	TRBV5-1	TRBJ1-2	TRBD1	TGCGCCAGCAGCTTAGACGACAGGGGCCGCTATGGCTACACCTTC	CASSLDDRGRYGYTF
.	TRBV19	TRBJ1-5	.	TGTGCCAGTAGTATAGTCGTGTATAGCAATCAGCCCCAGCATTTT	CASSIVVYSNQPQHF
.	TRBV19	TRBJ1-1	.	TGTGCCAGTAGTACCCAGGGAACTGAAGCTTTCTTT	CASSTQGTEAFF
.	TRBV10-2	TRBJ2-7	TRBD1	TGCGCCAGCGAGGACAGGGCTCACGAGCAGTACTTC	CASEDRAHEQYF
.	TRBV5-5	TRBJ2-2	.	TGTGCCAGCAGCACGGACAGTTGGGCCGGGGAGCTGTTTTTT	CASSTDSWAGELFF
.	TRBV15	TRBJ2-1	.	TGTGCCACCAGCAGTTTGAGCGGACTCCAAATCAACAATGAGCAGTTCTTC	CATSSLSGLQINNEQFF
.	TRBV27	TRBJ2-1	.	TGTGCCAGCACTCCCCTGGCCTCCTACAATGAGCAGTTCTTC	CASTPLASYNEQFF
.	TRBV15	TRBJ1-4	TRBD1	TGTGCCACCAGCAGAGAACTGGTTAGGGCAGGGGGTGAAAAACTGTTTTTT	CATSRELVRAGGEKLFF
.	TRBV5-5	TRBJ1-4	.	TGTGCCAGCAGCTTGTCAGGTGTTAATGAAAAACTGTTTTTT	CASSLSGVNEKLFF
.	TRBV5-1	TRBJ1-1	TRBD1	TGCGCCAGCACCCCGGGACAGGGGATCCTGAACACTGAAGCTTTCTTT	CASTPGQGILNTEAFF
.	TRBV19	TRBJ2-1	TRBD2	TGTGCCAGTAGTCCCAGGACTAGCGGGGGGGCCTTTCCGTATGAGCAGTTCTTC	CASSPRTSGGAFPYEQFF
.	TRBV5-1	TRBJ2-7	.	TGCGCCAGCAGCTTGGAGTCAGCCTACGAGCAGTACTTC	CASSLESAYEQYF
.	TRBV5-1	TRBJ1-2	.	TGCGCCAGCAGCTTGGGGCCCCCCAGGGGAACTAACTATGGCTACACCTTC	CASSLGPPRGTNYGYTF
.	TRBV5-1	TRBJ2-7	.	TGCGCCAGCAGACTGGACAGAGGGGAGCAGTACTTC	CASRLDRGEQYF
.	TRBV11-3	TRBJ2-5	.	TGTGCCAGCAGCTTGGAGGGGGGGGCCCGGCCGTTTGAGACCCAGTACTTC	CASSLEGGARPFETQYF
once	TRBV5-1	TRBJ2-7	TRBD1	TGCGCCAGCAGCACCGCCGGGACAGGGGTAGACGAGCAGTACTTC	CASSTAGTGVDEQYF
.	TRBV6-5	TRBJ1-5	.	TGTGCCAGCACTAATTCCCACAATCAGCCCCAGCATTTT	CASTNSHNQPQHF
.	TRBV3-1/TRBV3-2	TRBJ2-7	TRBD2	TGTGCCAGCAGCCCCAGACTAGCGACGGGATACGAGCAGTACTTC	CASSPRLATGYEQYF
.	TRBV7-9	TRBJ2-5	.	TGTGCCAGCAGCTTAATCACAGGGTTGCAAGAGACCCAGTACTTC	CASSLITGLQETQYF
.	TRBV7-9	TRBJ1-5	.	TGTGCCAGCAGCTTAGGGACGGGAAGCAATCAGCCCCAGCATTTT	CASSLGTGSNQPQHF
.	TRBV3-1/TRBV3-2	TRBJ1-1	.	TGTGCCAGCAGCCAAGAAGGCAGGGGAGAAGCTTTCTTT	CASSQEGRGEAFF
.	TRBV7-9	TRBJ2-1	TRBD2	TGTGCCAGCAGCTTCCTAGCGGGGGGGCGGGTCAATGAGCAGTTCTTC	CASSFLAGGRVNEQFF
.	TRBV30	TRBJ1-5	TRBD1	TGTGCCTGGAGTGTAGTCAGGGGGAATCAGCCCCAGCATTTT	CAWSVVRGNQPQHF
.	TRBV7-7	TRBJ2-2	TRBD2	TGTGCCAGCAGCTCGGCTAGCGGGGGGATCACCGGGGAGCTGTTTTTT	CASSSASGGITGELFF
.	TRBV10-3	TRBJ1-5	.	TGTGCCATCAGTGACCAGAGTCGCCTCCAGGGCCCGCCCCAGCATTTT	CAISDQSRLQGPPQHF
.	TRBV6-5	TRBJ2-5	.	TGTGCCAGCAGTTACTCGGGCAGGGTAAGGGAGACCCAGTACTTC	CASSYSGRVRETQYF
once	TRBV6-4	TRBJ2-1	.	TGTGCCAGCAGTGAAGGGGCAGGTGAGCAGTTCTTC	CASSEGAGEQFF
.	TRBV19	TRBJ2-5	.	TGTGCCAGTACCCCAACGTCGGGGGGCCGAGAGACCCAGTACTTC	CASTPTSGGRETQYF
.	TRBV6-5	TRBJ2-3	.	TGTGCCAGCACGGCTAGCGTGGTAGATACGCAGTATTTT	CASTASVVDTQYF
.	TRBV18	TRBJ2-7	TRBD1	TGTGCCAGCTCACCAGGGACAGGGGGCCACGAGCAGTACTTC	CASSPGTGGHEQYF
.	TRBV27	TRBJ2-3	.	TGTGCCGTCGCGGGGTCCTTCACAGATACGCAGTATTTT	CAVAGSFTDTQYF
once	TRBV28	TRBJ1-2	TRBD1	TGTGCCAGCACCGCACCGGACAGGGCCAACTATGGCTACACCTTC	CASTAPDRANYGYTF
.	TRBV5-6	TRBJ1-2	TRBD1	TGTGCCAGCAGTCAGGGGGTCTATGGCTACACCTTC	CASSQGVYGYTF
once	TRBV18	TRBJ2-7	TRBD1	TGTGCCAGCTCACCAAGGACAGGCTCTCTTCCCTACGAGCAGTACTTC	CASSPRTGSLPYEQYF
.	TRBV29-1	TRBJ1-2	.	TGCAGCGTTGCCGGGGGGGTGAATGGCTACACCTTC	CSVAGGVNGYTF
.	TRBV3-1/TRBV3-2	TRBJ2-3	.	TGTGCCAGCAGCCAACCGGGACACGGAAATACGCAGTATTTT	CASSQPGHGNTQYF
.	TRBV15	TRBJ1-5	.	TGTGCCACCAGCAGAGATCTAGTCAATCAGCCCCAGCATTTT	CATSRDLVNQPQHF
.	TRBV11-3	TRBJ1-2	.	TGTGCCAGCAGCTTAAGGACGACAGGCTATGGCTACACCTTC	CASSLRTTGYGYTF
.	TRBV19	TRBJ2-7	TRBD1	TGTGCCAGTAGGAGGACAGGGGTGAGCTCCTACGAGCAGTACTTC	CASRRTGVSSYEQYF
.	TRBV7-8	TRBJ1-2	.	TGTGCCAGCAGCTTACGGAGCGCCGTCTATGGCTACACCTTC	CASSLRSAVYGYTF
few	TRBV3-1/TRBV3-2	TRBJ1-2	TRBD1	TGTGCCAGCAGCCCTAGACAGGGCTCCTATGGCTACACCTTC	CASSPRQGSYGYTF
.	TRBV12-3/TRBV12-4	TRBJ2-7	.	TGTGCCAGCGGCACCGGGAGTTCCTACGAGCAGTACTTC	CASGTGSSYEQYF
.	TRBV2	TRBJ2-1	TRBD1	TGTGCCAGCAGGGGGACAGAGAGCTCCTACAATGAGCAGTTCTTC	CASRGTESSYNEQFF
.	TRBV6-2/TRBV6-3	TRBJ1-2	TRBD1	TGTGCCAGCAGTTTCTCCCAGGGGGGATATGGCTACACCTTC	CASSFSQGGYGYTF
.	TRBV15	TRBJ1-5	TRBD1	TGTGCCACCAGCAGAGATCAATGGGACAGCTATCAGCCCCAGCATTTT	CATSRDQWDSYQPQHF
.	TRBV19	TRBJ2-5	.	TGTGCCAGTAGTATAGGCGGCAGGGTGCGGGGGACCCAGTACTTC	CASSIGGRVRGTQYF
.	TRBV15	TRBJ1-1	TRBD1	TGTGCCACCAGCAGAGGGGGACAGGGATTTGAAGCTTTCTTT	CATSRGGQGFEAFF